This entry describes one T cell receptor beta chain. The data stem from a study of control samples from healthy donors and cancer patients. Produced via immunoSEQ multiplex PCR; TCRdb's table is partial and in-frame only. Of 75,000 to 90,000 clones in the sample, approximately 81% are singletons; the top ten hold more than 2%. This sequence originates from a middle-aged woman in good health. The specimen sequenced was blood.

In DNA, the CDR3 is TGTGCCAGCTCACTAGACCTAACCGCGGGTGAAAAACTGTTTTTT. It yields the protein CASSLDLTAGEKLFF. This rearrangement joins TRBV18 to TRBJ1-4, with D uncertain. Germline V lookup: CDR1 KGHSH, CDR2 LQKENI. Trimming took 4 bases from V and 7 from J, leaving 16 bases between them. CDR3 length: 15 residues.